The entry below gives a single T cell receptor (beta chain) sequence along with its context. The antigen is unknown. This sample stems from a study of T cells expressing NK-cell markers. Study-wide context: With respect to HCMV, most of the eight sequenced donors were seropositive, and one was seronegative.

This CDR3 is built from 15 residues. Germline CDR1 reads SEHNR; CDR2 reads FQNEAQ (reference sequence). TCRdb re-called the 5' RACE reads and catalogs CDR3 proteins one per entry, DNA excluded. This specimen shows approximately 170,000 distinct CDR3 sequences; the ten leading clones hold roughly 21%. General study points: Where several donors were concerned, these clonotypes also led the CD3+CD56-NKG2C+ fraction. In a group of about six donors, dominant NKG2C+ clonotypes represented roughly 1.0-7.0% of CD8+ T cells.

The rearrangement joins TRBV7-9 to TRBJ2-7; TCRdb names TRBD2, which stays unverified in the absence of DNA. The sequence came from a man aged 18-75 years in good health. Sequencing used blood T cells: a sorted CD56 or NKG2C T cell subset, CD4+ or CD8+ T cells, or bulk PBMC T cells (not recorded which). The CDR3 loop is CASSLSPSADYEQYF.